This is a list of T cell receptor beta chains from one sample in a study of Ad26.COV2.S vaccination and SARS-CoV-2 variants. Only in-frame clones appear in the TCRdb table, and some are missing; sequencing was by immunoSEQ multiplex PCR. The data hold roughly 400,000 clones, with about 91% observed a single time. The sample consisted of peripheral blood, taken in a trial of Ad26.COV2.S vaccine versus placebo. The source of these receptors is a person between 18 and 60 years old who received the Ad26.COV2.S COVID-19 vaccine or a placebo. Each CDR3 is given with its conserved first and last residue. A D gene is named only where the DNA matches it firmly. A row's size may be missing; if present it is once, few, many or a size class.

len: 19
j_gene: TRBJ1-3
abundance: .
v_gene: TRBV6-4
d_gene: TRBD1
CDR3aa: CASSGSTRIRTGAGNTIYF
CDR3nt: TGTGCCAGCAGTGGCTCCACCCGAATTCGGACAGGGGCAGGAAACACCATATATTTT

len: 13
j_gene: TRBJ2-3
abundance: .
v_gene: TRBV6-5
d_gene: TRBD1
CDR3aa: CATGQISTDTQYF
CDR3nt: TGTGCCACGGGACAGATATCCACAGATACGCAGTATTTT

len: 13
j_gene: TRBJ2-7
abundance: .
v_gene: TRBV29-1
d_gene: TRBD1
CDR3aa: CSVLGTALYEQYF
CDR3nt: TGCAGCGTCCTTGGGACAGCTCTCTACGAGCAGTACTTC

len: 16
j_gene: TRBJ2-1
abundance: .
v_gene: TRBV24-1
d_gene: TRBD1
CDR3aa: CATSGPGQGAIDEQFF
CDR3nt: TGTGCCACCAGTGGACCGGGACAGGGGGCAATCGATGAGCAGTTCTTC

len: 14
j_gene: TRBJ2-2
abundance: few
v_gene: TRBV28
d_gene: .
CDR3aa: CASSIHRNTGELFF
CDR3nt: TGTGCCAGCAGCATCCACAGGAACACCGGGGAGCTGTTTTTT

len: 14
j_gene: TRBJ2-7
abundance: .
v_gene: TRBV10-3
d_gene: TRBD1
CDR3aa: CAITMGQGRDEQYF
CDR3nt: TGTGCCATCACCATGGGACAGGGGAGGGACGAGCAGTACTTC

len: 15
j_gene: TRBJ2-3
abundance: .
v_gene: TRBV7-9
d_gene: .
CDR3aa: CASSLMGLPQDTQYF
CDR3nt: TGTGCCAGCAGCTTAATGGGACTCCCCCAGGATACGCAGTATTTT

len: 16
j_gene: TRBJ2-7
abundance: few
v_gene: TRBV10-2
d_gene: TRBD1
CDR3aa: CASSESRDRTPYEQYF
CDR3nt: TGCGCCAGCAGTGAGTCGAGGGACAGGACCCCCTACGAGCAGTACTTC

len: 14
j_gene: TRBJ1-1
abundance: .
v_gene: TRBV2
d_gene: TRBD1
CDR3aa: CASSGQGWDTEAFF
CDR3nt: TGTGCCAGTAGCGGACAGGGATGGGACACTGAAGCTTTCTTT

len: 15
j_gene: TRBJ2-7
abundance: .
v_gene: TRBV10-3
d_gene: TRBD2
CDR3aa: CAISEPSGNPYEQYF
CDR3nt: TGTGCCATCAGTGAGCCTAGCGGCAACCCCTACGAGCAGTACTTC

len: 17
j_gene: TRBJ2-1
abundance: once
v_gene: TRBV27
d_gene: TRBD1
CDR3aa: CASSPGQGWSSYNEQFF
CDR3nt: TGTGCCAGCAGTCCGGGACAGGGTTGGAGTTCCTACAATGAGCAGTTCTTC

len: 14
j_gene: TRBJ1-4
abundance: .
v_gene: TRBV2
d_gene: TRBD1
CDR3aa: CASRDRVTNEKLFF
CDR3nt: TGTGCCAGCAGGGACAGGGTAACTAATGAAAAACTGTTTTTT

len: 16
j_gene: TRBJ1-5
abundance: .
v_gene: TRBV6-6
d_gene: .
CDR3aa: CASCESSGFSNQPQHF
CDR3nt: TGTGCCAGCTGCGAATCCTCGGGATTTAGCAATCAGCCCCAGCATTTT

len: 16
j_gene: TRBJ2-3
abundance: .
v_gene: TRBV11-2
d_gene: .
CDR3aa: CASSPGRGGLTDTQYF
CDR3nt: TGTGCCAGCAGCCCAGGTAGGGGGGGCCTCACAGATACGCAGTATTTT

len: 14
j_gene: TRBJ2-2
abundance: .
v_gene: TRBV30
d_gene: .
CDR3aa: CAWSNLRNTGELFF
CDR3nt: TGTGCCTGGAGTAACCTGAGGAACACCGGGGAGCTGTTTTTT

len: 15
j_gene: TRBJ2-7
abundance: .
v_gene: TRBV4-2
d_gene: TRBD1
CDR3aa: CASSPTSGQGYEQYF
CDR3nt: TGTGCCAGCAGCCCCACGTCGGGACAGGGGTACGAGCAGTACTTC

len: 15
j_gene: TRBJ2-1
abundance: once
v_gene: TRBV6-1
d_gene: TRBD2
CDR3aa: CASSERTSGGVEQFF
CDR3nt: TGTGCCAGCAGTGAAAGGACTAGCGGGGGAGTTGAGCAGTTCTTC

len: 15
j_gene: TRBJ2-1
abundance: once
v_gene: TRBV2
d_gene: .
CDR3aa: CASRSAFSPRNEQFF
CDR3nt: TGTGCCAGCAGGTCTGCCTTTTCCCCACGCAATGAGCAGTTCTTC

len: 16
j_gene: TRBJ2-1
abundance: .
v_gene: TRBV3-1/TRBV3-2
d_gene: TRBD2
CDR3aa: CASSLLSSGSFDEQFF
CDR3nt: TGTGCCAGCAGCCTACTTTCTAGCGGGTCCTTCGATGAGCAGTTCTTC

len: 14
j_gene: TRBJ2-1
abundance: .
v_gene: TRBV13
d_gene: .
CDR3aa: CASSLYQPPNEQFF
CDR3nt: TGTGCCAGCAGCTTATACCAACCCCCCAATGAGCAGTTCTTC

len: 15
j_gene: TRBJ1-1
abundance: .
v_gene: TRBV5-4
d_gene: .
CDR3aa: CASAAEAGPNTEAFF
CDR3nt: TGTGCCAGCGCCGCCGAAGCGGGGCCTAACACTGAAGCTTTCTTT

len: 19
j_gene: TRBJ1-6
abundance: .
v_gene: TRBV7-9
d_gene: .
CDR3aa: CASSPRPIPGVVSNSPLHF
CDR3nt: TGTGCCAGCAGCCCCCGACCTATACCAGGGGTTGTAAGTAATTCACCCCTCCACTTT

len: 16
j_gene: TRBJ2-6
abundance: .
v_gene: TRBV5-1
d_gene: .
CDR3aa: CASSWYSGSGANVLTF
CDR3nt: TGCGCCAGCAGCTGGTATTCAGGGAGCGGGGCCAACGTCCTGACTTTC

len: 16
j_gene: TRBJ2-1
abundance: .
v_gene: TRBV7-9
d_gene: .
CDR3aa: CASSPKNGTTYNEQFF
CDR3nt: TGTGCCAGCAGTCCTAAGAACGGGACGACTTACAATGAGCAGTTCTTC

len: 15
j_gene: TRBJ1-4
abundance: .
v_gene: TRBV5-1
d_gene: TRBD1
CDR3aa: CASSPIQGTNEKLFF
CDR3nt: TGCGCCAGCAGCCCCATACAGGGGACTAATGAAAAACTGTTTTTT

len: 14
j_gene: TRBJ2-2
abundance: .
v_gene: TRBV28
d_gene: TRBD1
CDR3aa: CATRDRGLTGELFF
CDR3nt: TGTGCCACCAGGGACAGGGGCCTGACCGGGGAGCTGTTTTTT

len: 16
j_gene: TRBJ1-1
abundance: .
v_gene: TRBV28
d_gene: .
CDR3aa: CASSLFSGRVNTEAFF
CDR3nt: TGTGCCAGCAGTTTATTTTCGGGCAGAGTGAACACTGAAGCTTTCTTT

len: 12
j_gene: TRBJ2-7
abundance: .
v_gene: TRBV7-9
d_gene: .
CDR3aa: CASSLGRYEQYF
CDR3nt: TGTGCCAGCAGCCTCGGCCGGTACGAGCAGTACTTC

len: 15
j_gene: TRBJ2-2
abundance: once
v_gene: TRBV4-3
d_gene: .
CDR3aa: CASSRAGANTGELFF
CDR3nt: TGCGCCAGCTCGCGGGCAGGAGCGAACACCGGGGAGCTGTTTTTT

len: 15
j_gene: TRBJ2-7
abundance: .
v_gene: TRBV21-1
d_gene: .
CDR3aa: CASSRDRGFPYEQYF
CDR3nt: TGTGCCAGCAGCAGGGACAGGGGGTTCCCCTACGAGCAGTACTTC

len: 13
j_gene: TRBJ1-3
abundance: .
v_gene: TRBV12-3/TRBV12-4
d_gene: .
CDR3aa: CASSFLAGNTIYF
CDR3nt: TGTGCCAGCAGTTTTCTCGCTGGAAACACCATATATTTT

len: 14
j_gene: TRBJ1-1
abundance: .
v_gene: TRBV6-4
d_gene: .
CDR3aa: CASSAGTSNTEAFF
CDR3nt: TGTGCCAGCAGTGCCGGGACAAGCAACACTGAAGCTTTCTTT

len: 16
j_gene: TRBJ2-7
abundance: once
v_gene: TRBV5-5
d_gene: TRBD2
CDR3aa: CASSLVTSGSVYEQYF
CDR3nt: TGTGCCAGCAGCTTGGTCACTAGCGGGAGTGTTTACGAGCAGTACTTC

len: 15
j_gene: TRBJ1-2
abundance: .
v_gene: TRBV5-4
d_gene: .
CDR3aa: CASSVRGATNYGYTF
CDR3nt: TGTGCCAGCAGCGTCAGGGGCGCGACTAACTATGGCTACACCTTC

len: 14
j_gene: TRBJ1-1
abundance: .
v_gene: TRBV19
d_gene: .
CDR3aa: CASSIGYANTEAFF
CDR3nt: TGTGCCAGTAGTATAGGATATGCGAACACTGAAGCTTTCTTT

len: 15
j_gene: TRBJ2-5
abundance: .
v_gene: TRBV9
d_gene: TRBD1
CDR3aa: CASSGQDRGQETQYF
CDR3nt: TGTGCCAGCAGCGGACAGGACAGGGGCCAAGAGACCCAGTACTTC

len: 13
j_gene: TRBJ2-1
abundance: .
v_gene: TRBV15
d_gene: .
CDR3aa: CATNLGRNNEQFF
CDR3nt: TGTGCCACCAACTTAGGACGGAACAATGAGCAGTTCTTC

len: 12
j_gene: TRBJ1-2
abundance: .
v_gene: TRBV6-6
d_gene: .
CDR3aa: CATSARIYGYTF
CDR3nt: TGTGCCACCTCGGCGCGGATCTATGGCTACACCTTC

len: 17
j_gene: TRBJ2-2
abundance: .
v_gene: TRBV10-3
d_gene: TRBD2
CDR3aa: CAISSSGRGRDTGELFF
CDR3nt: TGTGCCATCAGCTCTAGCGGGAGAGGGCGCGACACCGGGGAGCTGTTTTTT

len: 15
j_gene: TRBJ1-1
abundance: .
v_gene: TRBV5-6
d_gene: .
CDR3aa: CASTNRAVGNTEAFF
CDR3nt: TGTGCCAGCACAAACAGGGCCGTGGGGAACACTGAAGCTTTCTTT